The entry below gives a single TCR beta chain sequence along with its context. Its antigen is unidentified. This sample is part of a study of monozygotic twins with cystic fibrosis. Findings and caveats of the study: Unrelated CF individuals shared fewer identical clonotypes than monozygotic CF twins.

TCRdb keeps only in-frame clones here, not all; method: immunoSEQ multiplex PCR. The sample yields 30,000 to 40,000 clones, approximately 72% seen once. The CDR3 has 14 residues. Trimming removed 4 bases at V and 0 bases at J, with 10 bases between. Per germline, CDR1 SGHNT and CDR2 YYREEE (reference sequence). The rearrangement links TRBV5-4 to TRBJ2-5, with a tentative D call TRBD2 (5 bases). The TCR was taken from a girl aged 5-17 years with cystic fibrosis. Material: blood. CDR3 bases: TGTGCCAGCAGCCTGCGGACTGACCAAGAGACCCAGTACTTC. Its protein product is CASSLRTDQETQYF.